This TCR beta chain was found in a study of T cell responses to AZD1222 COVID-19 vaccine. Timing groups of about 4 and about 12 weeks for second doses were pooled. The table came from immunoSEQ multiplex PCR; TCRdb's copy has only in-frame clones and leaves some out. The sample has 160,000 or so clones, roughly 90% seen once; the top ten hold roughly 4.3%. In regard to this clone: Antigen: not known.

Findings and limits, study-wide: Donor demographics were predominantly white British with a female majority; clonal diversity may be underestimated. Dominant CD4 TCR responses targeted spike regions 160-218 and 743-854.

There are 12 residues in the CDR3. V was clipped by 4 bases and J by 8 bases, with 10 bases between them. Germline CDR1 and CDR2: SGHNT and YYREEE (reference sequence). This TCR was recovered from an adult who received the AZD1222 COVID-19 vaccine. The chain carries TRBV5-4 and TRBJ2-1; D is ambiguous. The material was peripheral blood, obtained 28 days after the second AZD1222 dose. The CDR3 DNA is TGTGCCAGCAGCCGCGACATCCATGAGCAGTTCTTC. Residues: CASSRDIHEQFF.